A single TCR beta chain is shown here with its context. The antigen it recognizes is unknown. One base away there is no much larger clone; base qualities are not given. CDR1 and CDR2 are read off the germline V gene (reference sequence) as DFQATT and SNEGSKA. The CDR3 measures 12 amino acids from cysteine to phenylalanine. Only the CDR3 DNA is retained, 36 bases long and in frame from the first base. A distance of 12 bases separates the germline ends of V and J, which lose 6 bases and 6 bases respectively. This entry belongs to a study of T cell repertoires in cytomegalovirus infection (dated by TCRdb to the late 2010s). Study-level background: Donor HLA type was relevant to the analysis, because carriage of CMV infection together with the matching HLA type was indicated by public TCR beta signatures.

Sequencer: Illumina HiSeq 1500. TCRdb itself trimmed the public reads at Q25 with fastp, ran MiXCR and retained productive beta chains. Rows with one shared CDR3 protein collapse into an entry with the most common genes and DNA. The sample table records 100,000 to 150,000 distinct CDR3 sequences; approximately 9.2% of these occur just once. The ten most abundant clones make up 10% of the sample. Overall study outcomes, separate from this receptor: The ex vivo response was dominated by HLA-C-restricted CMV-specific TCR beta clonotypes, which also provided the single most frequent clonotype in two of eight donors. Carriers of CMV infection plus the relevant HLA type were discriminated by the cumulative frequency of public TCR beta family members in the study cohort and in an independent 352-donor cohort.

Sample: PBMCs. This receptor was taken from a human donor in good health (CMV status not recorded). Some clones in this sample may be carry-over from other donors' samples. This sequence uses TRBV20-1 and TRBJ2-1, with no D gene named confidently. The CDR3 loop reads CSAAGSPNEQFF. The nucleotide sequence is TGCAGTGCGGCAGGTAGCCCCAATGAGCAGTTCTTC.